The 21 T cell receptor beta chains below all came from one sample that was sequenced in a study of T cell responses to AZD1222 COVID-19 vaccine. Only in-frame clones appear in the TCRdb table, and some are missing; sequencing was by immunoSEQ multiplex PCR. The sample records some 170,000 clones, around 89% being singletons. This specimen was peripheral blood, taken 28 days after the second AZD1222 dose. Source of these receptors: an adult who received the AZD1222 COVID-19 vaccine.

This chain uses TRBV6-4 with TRBJ1-5; TRBD1 is a possible D gene (5 bases). Germline CDR1 is MRHNA and CDR2 is SNTAGT. The CDR3 is 14 residues long. The CDR3 here is CAKKGDGGCEPQHF. The CDR3 DNA sequence: TGTGCTAAAAAAGGGGACGGCGGTTGTGAGCCCCAGCATTTT.

The chain joins TRBV9 to TRBJ1-3; no clear D. The CDR3 sequence is 14 residues long. V shed 4 bases and J shed 1 base, with 9 bases lying between them. Germline CDR1 is SGDLS and CDR2 is YYNGEE. The CDR3 loop is CASSSGLSGNTIYF. DNA for the CDR3: TGTGCCAGCAGCAGCGGTTTGTCTGGAAACACCATATATTTT. Together with reference TRBV9 and TRBJ1-3, the CDR3 gives the full variable domain: DSGVTQTPKHLITATGQRVTLRCSPRSGDLSVYWYQQSLDQGLQFLIQYYNGEERAKGNILERFSAQQFPDLHSELNLSSLELGDSALYFCASSSGLSGNTIYFGEGSWLTVV.

The rearrangement uses TRBV3-1 (or the pseudogene TRBV3-2) and TRBJ1-1; 8 nucleotides match TRBD1. CDR1 is LGHDT and CDR2 is YNNKEL in the germline V gene (reference sequence). J was trimmed by 0 bases and V by 4 bases; bases with no gene match: 4. CDR3 length: 15 residues. CDR3 in amino acids: CASSPRDRLNTEAFF. The CDR3 nucleotides are TGTGCCAGCAGCCCCCGGGACAGGCTGAACACTGAAGCTTTCTTT.

The chain employs TRBV6-6 and TRBJ2-1; unclear D gene. There are 15 residues in the CDR3. Looked up from germline, CDR1 is MNHNY and CDR2 is SVGAGI (reference sequence). V was shortened by 5 bases and J by 0 bases, with 11 bases between the two germline ends. The CDR3 here is CASSPRLSSYNEQFF. The CDR3 nucleotides read TGTGCCAGCAGTCCACGTTTGTCCTCCTACAATGAGCAGTTCTTC.

This clone was seen just once. In DNA, the CDR3 is TGTGCCAGCACCCCTTCGTCGATGGGGAGAACTGAAGCTTTCTTT. It codes for CASTPSSMGRTEAFF. The chain links TRBV7-9 to TRBJ1-1; D is unclear. The germline gives CDR1 SEHNR, CDR2 FQNEAQ (reference sequence). V was shortened by 7 bases and J by 5 bases, with 20 bases between the two germline ends. The CDR3 extends over 15 amino acids.

This clone was observed once. This chain joins TRBV4-2 and TRBJ1-3; D gene unclear. This CDR3 has 17 amino acids. Trimming took 4 bases from V and 7 from J, leaving 23 bases between them. Looked up from germline, CDR1 is LGHNA and CDR2 is YNFKEQ. CDR3 coding DNA: TGTGCCAGCAGCCCAGAGGAAACGTCGGGATCAGTGAACACCATATATTTT. Translated: CASSPEETSGSVNTIYF.

V gene TRBV10-3 combines with J gene TRBJ2-6; D is ambiguous. Germline lookup yields CDR1 ENHRY and CDR2 SYGVKD. The V gene lost 0 bases and the J gene lost 0 bases, with 9 bases spanning the gap. The length of the CDR3 is 17 residues. In DNA form, the CDR3 reads TGTGCCATCAGTGAGTCGCAGGTTAGCTCTGGGGCCAACGTCCTGACTTTC. It is translated as CAISESQVSSGANVLTF.

The V gene is TRBV7-2, the J gene TRBJ1-5, with D possibly matching TRBD1 (6 bases). V lost 6 bases to trimming and J lost 5 bases, with 14 bases between them. CDR3 length: 14 residues. Germline CDR1 SGHTA, CDR2 FQGNSA. The CDR3 region is CASSFHRDYQPQHF. The CDR3 DNA reads as TGTGCCAGCAGTTTTCACAGGGACTATCAGCCCCAGCATTTT.

This clone was detected once. The chain is built from TRBV9 and TRBJ2-2, with 7 positions matching TRBD2. The CDR3 length is 16 residues. CDR1 is SGDLS, CDR2 YYNGEE, per germline. J gave up 5 bases and V 0 bases, and 7 bases lay outside the gene matches. For the CDR3, the DNA is TGTGCCAGCAGCGTAGTACATTTCGGGGGGACCGGGGAGCTGTTTTTT. Protein sequence: CASSVVHFGGTGELFF.

The chain couples TRBV5-1 to TRBJ1-3; tentative D call: TRBD1 (6 bases). In germline, CDR1 is SGHRS, CDR2 YFSETQ. The CDR3 totals 20 residues. Trimming removed 4 bases at V and 2 bases at J, with 28 bases between. The CDR3 coding sequence is TGCGCCAGCAGCACAATTCCGCAACAAACAGGGATAGGTGCTGGAAACACCATATATTTT. Protein: CASSTIPQQTGIGAGNTIYF.

This sequence joins TRBV7-9 and TRBJ2-2, with 7 bases that match TRBD1. The CDR3 contains 14 residues. Germline V CDR1 and CDR2: SEHNR, FQNEAQ (reference sequence). Trimming removed 4 bases from V and 1 base from J; junction bases left unmatched: 0. The CDR3 region has the DNA TGTGCCAGCAGCTGGACAGGGAACACCGGGGAGCTGTTTTTT. Its protein product is CASSWTGNTGELFF.

This rearrangement joins TRBV9 to TRBJ2-5; TRBD2 matches 9 bases. The CDR3 runs 16 residues. The germline V gene has CDR1 SGDLS and CDR2 YYNGEE. V trimming: 0 bases; J trimming: 0 bases; junction bases outside the gene matches: 3. The CDR3 region has the DNA TGTGCCAGCAGCGTAGTAGCGGGGGCTAACCAAGAGACCCAGTACTTC. This sequence encodes CASSVVAGANQETQYF.

This chain links TRBV27 with TRBJ1-5; D perhaps matches TRBD1 (5 bases). CDR3 length: 15 amino acids. Germline values: CDR1 MNHEY, CDR2 SMNVEV (reference sequence). Trimming removed 2 bases at V and 2 bases at J, with 10 bases between. CDR3 protein: CASSLVGVGNQPQHF. CDR3 nucleotides: TGTGCCAGCAGTTTAGTAGGGGTTGGCAATCAGCCCCAGCATTTT.

This sequence joins TRBV2 and TRBJ1-2; weak D call: TRBD1 (6 bases). The germline gives CDR1 SNHLY, CDR2 FYNNEI. The ends were cut back, 6 bases at V and 7 bases at J, with 15 bases in the middle. The CDR3 has 13 amino acids. CDR3 sequence: CASSFTGTGGYTF. The CDR3 region has the DNA TGTGCCAGCAGCTTCACAGGGACGGGTGGCTACACCTTC.

The chain couples TRBV4-1 to TRBJ1-2; possible D gene TRBD1, 5 bases. The CDR3 extends over 11 amino acids. Per the germline V gene, CDR1 is MGHRA and CDR2 is YSYEKL. V was pared by 5 bases and J by 8 bases, with 9 bases between. CDR3 region: CASSAGSGYTF. CDR3 sequence (DNA): TGCGCCAGCAGCGCAGGGAGCGGCTACACCTTC.

The chain recombines TRBV19 with TRBJ1-5; unclear D gene. CDR1 and CDR2 (germline): LNHDA, SQIVND (reference sequence). V was cut by 8 bases and J by 2 bases, with 16 bases left in between. This CDR3 spans 15 amino acids. DNA of the CDR3: TGTGCCAGTCACAATTTATGGTCTGGCAATCAGCCCCAGCATTTT. It is translated as CASHNLWSGNQPQHF.

The rearrangement uses TRBV5-8 and TRBJ1-5; D is possibly TRBD1 (5 bases). The CDR3 is made up of 15 amino acids. CDR1 SGHTS and CDR2 YDEGEE come from the germline V gene. With 0 bases removed from V and 3 bases from J, the gap between germline ends came to 10 bases. The CDR3 nucleotides read TGTGCCAGCAGCTTGGGGGGCAGAGTCAATCAGCCCCAGCATTTT. Translated, it gives CASSLGGRVNQPQHF.

The V and J genes are TRBV18 and TRBJ2-1; D is uncertain. This CDR3 has 14 amino acids. CDR1 and CDR2 (germline): KGHSH, LQKENI. Trimming shortened V by 6 bases and J by 4 bases, and 13 bases separated the two germline ends. CDR3 coding DNA: TGTGCCAGCTCCCCGGCACAGACATACAATGAGCAGTTCTTC. Translated, it gives CASSPAQTYNEQFF.

The chain recombines TRBV12-3 or TRBV12-4 with TRBJ2-1; D gene unclear. The CDR3 consists of 13 residues. Trimming shortened V by 8 bases and J by 7 bases, and 15 bases separated the two germline ends. CDR3 DNA: TGTGCCAGCGTGGCTTCGTATGCTAATGAGCAGTTCTTC. This translates into CASVASYANEQFF.

The chain couples TRBV6-1 to TRBJ2-2; no firm D call. Germline values: CDR1 MNHNS, CDR2 SASEGT. The CDR3 is 13 residues long. V lost 1 base to trimming and J lost 4 bases, with 4 bases between them. The CDR3 loop is CASSEGPTGELFF. CDR3 coding DNA: TGTGCCAGCAGTGAAGGGCCCACCGGGGAGCTGTTTTTT.

CDR3 nucleotide sequence: TGTGCCAGCAGCCCTCGGACCCCCGACCCTCAGCCCCAGCATTTT. Translating gives CASSPRTPDPQPQHF. The chain couples TRBV11-3 to TRBJ1-5; D unclear. The CDR3 covers 15 residues. Germline V CDR1 and CDR2: SGHNT, YENEEA. Trimming removed 5 bases from V and 6 bases from J, with 17 bases in between.